This TCR beta chain comes out of a study of sequential checkpoint blockade in melanoma. Germline lookup yields CDR1 SEHNR and CDR2 FQNEAQ (reference sequence). CDR3 length: 15 residues. V was trimmed by 5 bases and J by 1 base, leaving 15 bases between them. TCRdb keeps only in-frame clones here, not all; method: immunoSEQ multiplex PCR. The sample shows approximately 28,000 clones, 83% of them seen only once. The treatment was: randomized to nivolumab then ipilimumab (arm A) or the reverse (arm B). V is TRBV7-9 and J is TRBJ2-7; no clear D gene. This TCR derives from a human donor with melanoma. Here the sequenced sample was CD8+ T cells sorted from blood (inferred from file names), taken from a patient given nivolumab and ipilimumab in sequence. The CDR3 loop is CASSTSRLQSYEQYF. CDR3 coding DNA: TGTGCCAGCAGCACATCCCGACTCCAGTCCTACGAGCAGTACTTC.